These 31 T cell receptor beta chains originate from one sample sequenced in a study of T cell changes during pregnancy in multiple sclerosis. Measured with immunoSEQ multiplex PCR; TCRdb has only the in-frame clones, and not every one. Of around 50,000 clones listed, about nine tenths are singletons. Specimen: CD4+ T cells from peripheral blood mononuclear cells, collected after pregnancy. The receptors here all came from a female donor in good health, enrolled as a control in a pregnancy study.

This sequence joins TRBV6-5 and TRBJ2-7; maybe TRBD2 (5 bases). Germline V CDR1 and CDR2: MNHEY, SVGAGI. The CDR3 contains 14 residues. V lost 6 bases and J 2 bases, leaving 14 bases between the germline ends. CDR3 residues: CASRRARLAYEQYF. The CDR3 DNA sequence: TGTGCCAGCAGGCGGGCCAGGCTCGCCTACGAGCAGTACTTC.

V gene TRBV28 combines with J gene TRBJ1-4, with a weak D call TRBD1 (5 bases). Trimming cost V 4 bases and J 0 bases, with 21 bases left between them. This CDR3 is 19 amino acids long. Germline lookup yields CDR1 MDHEN and CDR2 SYDVKM. The DNA for the CDR3 is TGTGCCAGCAGTTCTATCCCGGGAGCCCTAGGGGCAACTAATGAAAAACTGTTTTTT. Protein product: CASSSIPGALGATNEKLFF.

The chain is built from TRBV2 and TRBJ2-7, with D perhaps TRBD1 (6 bases). CDR1 and CDR2 from the germline V gene are SNHLY and FYNNEI. With 6 bases removed from V and 0 bases from J, the gap between germline ends came to 12 bases. This CDR3 is 14 amino acids long. Written as DNA, the CDR3 is TGTGCCAGCAGGGGCAGGGGACACTCCTACGAGCAGTACTTC. Protein sequence: CASRGRGHSYEQYF.

The chain links TRBV6-5 to TRBJ1-2; 8 nucleotides align to TRBD1. Germline V gene data show CDR1 as MNHEY and CDR2 as SVGAGI. The CDR3 totals 14 residues. Germline trimming cut 2 bases from V and 4 bases from J; bases unmatched to any gene: 3. Written as DNA, the CDR3 is TGTGCCAGCAGTTACGGACAGGGCCTCTATGGCTACACCTTC. This translates into CASSYGQGLYGYTF.

V and J are TRBV6-5 and TRBJ1-1; D not resolved. The germline gives CDR1 MNHEY, CDR2 SVGAGI. V shed 5 bases and J shed 0 bases, with 10 bases lying between them. The CDR3 covers 14 residues. The DNA for the CDR3 is TGTGCCAGCAGTCAGGACTTCCTGAACACTGAAGCTTTCTTT. Translated: CASSQDFLNTEAFF.

Written as DNA, the CDR3 is TGCGCCAGCTCCCGCGACAGGGTATATAGAACAGATACGCAGTATTTT. Its translation: CASSRDRVYRTDTQYF. The chain recombines TRBV5-1 with TRBJ2-3; 7 bases fit TRBD1. This CDR3 is 16 amino acids long. In germline, CDR1 is SGHRS, CDR2 YFSETQ. V dropped 7 bases and J dropped 3; count of bases not matched to a gene: 14.

This clone was observed a few times. The chain combines TRBV19 with TRBJ1-1; 7 positions agree with TRBD1. In germline, CDR1 is LNHDA, CDR2 SQIVND (reference sequence). J gave up 2 bases and V 5 bases, and 8 bases lay outside the gene matches. The CDR3 is made up of 15 amino acids. In DNA form, the CDR3 reads TGTGCCAGTAGTCCAGGGGGTGGAAGTAACACTGAAGCTTTCTTT. Translation: CASSPGGGSNTEAFF.

This chain connects TRBV6-1 to TRBJ1-3; no reliable D call. Germline CDR1 reads MNHNS; CDR2 reads SASEGT. This CDR3 has 11 amino acids. V was clipped by 8 bases and J by 9 bases, with 11 bases between them. The DNA for the CDR3 is TGTGCCAGCGGGCGGGATAGCACCATATATTTT. As protein: CASGRDSTIYF.

The rearrangement links TRBV5-1 to TRBJ1-1; tentative D call: TRBD1 (6 bases). The V gene's germline CDR1 is SGHRS and CDR2 YFSETQ. Trimming took off 6 bases at V and 6 bases at J, with 21 bases between the two ends. There are 15 residues in the CDR3. CDR3 residues: CASTRSGYRDAEAFF. The CDR3 DNA sequence: TGCGCCAGCACCCGGTCAGGGTACAGGGACGCTGAAGCTTTCTTT.

V gene TRBV25-1 combines with J gene TRBJ1-2; weak D call: TRBD1 (5 bases). Trimming took off 2 bases at V and 6 bases at J, with 10 bases between the two ends. Germline V lookup: CDR1 MGHDK, CDR2 SYGVNS. The CDR3 totals 13 residues. The DNA of the CDR3 is TGTGCCAGCAGTGAAAGGGCAGGGCATGGCTACACCTTC. It codes for CASSERAGHGYTF.

J is TRBJ2-1 and V is TRBV25-1; TRBD2 aligns across 7 bases. J gave up 8 bases and V 4 bases, and 5 bases lay outside the gene matches. The CDR3 runs 13 residues. Per the germline V gene, CDR1 is MGHDK and CDR2 is SYGVNS. As DNA, the CDR3 is TGTGCCAGCAGTGCTCTAGCGGCCGATGAGCAGTTCTTC. It translates to CASSALAADEQFF. The variable domain in full, with the rest retrieved from reference TRBV25-1 and TRBJ2-1, is EADIYQTPRYLVIGTGKKITLECSQTMGHDKMYWYQQDPGMELHLIHYSYGVNSTEKGDLSSESTVSRIRTEHFPLTLESARPSHTSQYLCASSALAADEQFFGPGTRLTVL.

V and J are TRBV16 and TRBJ1-2; TRBD1 is a possible D gene (5 bases). Germline loops: CDR1 KGHSY, CDR2 FQNENV. The length of the CDR3 is 16 residues. The V gene lost 6 bases and the J gene lost 5 bases, with 22 bases spanning the gap. The CDR3 region has the DNA TGTGCCAGCAGACATCGGGGGAGGGCGTTGCGGTATGGCTACACCTTC. Protein: CASRHRGRALRYGYTF.

The V and J genes are TRBV6-8 and TRBJ1-1; TRBD1 matches at 8 bases. Germline loops: CDR1 MNHGY, CDR2 SAAAGT. The CDR3 runs to 20 residues. The J segment lost 1 base and the V segment lost 7 bases, leaving 23 bases of the junction unmatched. The CDR3 DNA is TGTGCCAGCATCCCCCGGCCAGGGGGCAATTTTGGGTCTAGGAACACTGAAGCTTTCTTT. Translated: CASIPRPGGNFGSRNTEAFF.

V and J are TRBV6-5 and TRBJ1-2; no clear D gene. CDR1 and CDR2 (germline): MNHEY, SVGAGI. V lost 0 bases, J lost 10 bases, and 18 bases lay in between. The CDR3 contains 15 residues. The CDR3 loop reads CASSYSGGGGSDYTF. In nucleotides, the CDR3 is TGTGCCAGCAGTTACTCGGGAGGAGGCGGCTCTGACTACACCTTC.

The CDR3 coding sequence is TGCAGCGTCGGGACAGGGAGGGGCAATGAGCAGTTCTTC. Its protein product is CSVGTGRGNEQFF. The chain couples TRBV29-1 to TRBJ2-1, with 9 bases lining up with TRBD1. Germline V gene lookup returns CDR1 SQVTM and CDR2 ANQGSEA. The trim removed 6 bases at V and 6 bases at J, leaving 6 bases unmatched. CDR3 length equals 13 residues.

The chain employs TRBV4-2 and TRBJ1-6; 10 bases fit TRBD1. In germline, CDR1 is LGHNA, CDR2 YNFKEQ. The CDR3 sequence is 16 residues long. After removal of 3 bases from V and 7 bases from J, the junction contained 6 bases not matched to a gene. The CDR3 is CASSHGQGGPNSPLHF. The CDR3 DNA follows: TGTGCCAGCAGCCACGGACAGGGGGGCCCAAATTCACCCCTCCACTTT.

This clone was recorded only once. The CDR3 sequence is CASSFGLGPSGNTIYF. The CDR3, as DNA: TGTGCCAGCAGTTTCGGTCTGGGCCCCTCTGGAAACACCATATATTTT. The rearrangement links TRBV28 to TRBJ1-3; D call uncertain. In germline, CDR1 is MDHEN, CDR2 SYDVKM. Trimming shortened V by 3 bases and J by 0 bases, and 12 bases separated the two germline ends. This CDR3 contains 16 residues.

V usage is TRBV6-5 and J usage is TRBJ2-3; 10 bases line up with TRBD1. CDR1 and CDR2 (germline): MNHEY, SVGAGI. CDR3 size: 16 residues. Trimming at V came to 2 bases and at J to 2 bases, leaving 4 bases not matched to a gene. The CDR3 reads CASSYGGTGATDTQYF. The CDR3 region has the DNA TGTGCCAGCAGTTACGGTGGGACAGGGGCCACAGATACGCAGTATTTT.

To note about this clone: One junction end disagrees with the germline gene, perhaps due to a read error. The chain recombines TRBV7-7 with TRBJ2-1; D not resolved. The CDR3 is 13 residues long. Germline V gene data show CDR1 as SSHAT and CDR2 as FNYEAQ (reference sequence). The CDR3 region is CASSLAVYNEQFF. CDR3 DNA: TGTGCTAGCAGCTTAGCCGTGTACAATGAGCAGTTCTTC.

Points on this clone: This same CDR3 is encoded by further DNA sequences in the sample. CDR3 nucleotide sequence: TGTGCCAGCACCGACTGTAAGCCGCGCCACGAGCAGTACTTC. Translating it yields CASTDCKPRHEQYF. This sequence joins TRBV6-5 and TRBJ2-7; the D is unclear. Trimming pared 7 bases from V and 5 bases from J, leaving 18 bases between. This CDR3 comprises 14 residues. Germline V lookup: CDR1 MNHEY, CDR2 SVGAGI.

The chain couples TRBV5-4 to TRBJ2-1; 13 nucleotides align to TRBD2. Germline loops: CDR1 SGHNT, CDR2 YYREEE (reference sequence). The CDR3 extends over 19 amino acids. V lost 4 bases and J lost 6; bases outside the gene matches: 16. The CDR3 nucleotides are TGTGCCAGCAGCGCGGACGGACTAGCGGGAGTCAAAGACTTCAATGAGCAGTTCTTC. It translates to CASSADGLAGVKDFNEQFF.

The CDR3: CASSGQGLETQYF. Here the CDR3 DNA reads TGTGCCAGCTCGGGACAGGGATTGGAGACCCAGTACTTC. The rearrangement joins TRBV19 to TRBJ2-5, with TRBD1 matching over 9 bases. The CDR3 is 13 residues long. Germline V gene lookup returns CDR1 LNHDA and CDR2 SQIVND (reference sequence). V dropped 9 bases and J dropped 5; count of bases not matched to a gene: 7.

The chain uses TRBV10-3 and TRBJ2-1; D not certain. Looked up from germline, CDR1 is ENHRY and CDR2 is SYGVKD. The CDR3 spans 13 residues. Trimming stripped 3 bases from V and 8 bases from J, with 11 bases between. The CDR3 DNA is TGTGCCATCAGTGACCCACGTACATATGAGCAGTTCTTC. Translated, it gives CAISDPRTYEQFF.

This clone was counted only a few times. The gene calls are TRBV5-4 and TRBJ2-7; TRBD2 matches at 8 bases. Per germline, CDR1 SGHNT and CDR2 YYREEE (reference sequence). Germline trimming cut 4 bases from V and 6 bases from J; bases unmatched to any gene: 9. The CDR3 contains 14 residues. As DNA, the CDR3 is TGTGCCAGCAGCACCGGACTAGCTTCTCTCGAGCAGTACTTC. Protein product: CASSTGLASLEQYF.

J is TRBJ2-1 and V is TRBV5-1; 11 nucleotides align to TRBD2. Trimming took 1 base from V and 3 from J; bases not matched to a gene: 3. This CDR3 has 16 amino acids. CDR1 and CDR2 from the germline V gene are SGHRS and YFSETQ. The CDR3 sequence is CASSLWGTSGYNEQFF. CDR3 DNA: TGCGCCAGCAGCTTGTGGGGGACTAGCGGCTACAATGAGCAGTTCTTC.

The J gene is TRBJ2-3, the V gene TRBV5-1, with a tentative D call TRBD1 (6 bases). The CDR3 spans 15 residues. In germline, CDR1 is SGHRS, CDR2 YFSETQ. Deletions cut 6 bases from V and 0 bases from J, with 14 bases between. CDR3 DNA sequence: TGCGCCAGCACAAACTACAGGGTTAGCACAGATACGCAGTATTTT. Protein sequence: CASTNYRVSTDTQYF.

This rearrangement joins TRBV10-3 to TRBJ1-1; D may be TRBD1 (5 bases). V was cut by 9 bases and J by 0 bases, with 14 bases left in between. Germline V lookup: CDR1 ENHRY, CDR2 SYGVKD. The CDR3 runs to 14 residues. The CDR3 nucleotides read TGTGCCATGGGGAGGGGCGGGTTGAACACTGAAGCTTTCTTT. Translating gives CAMGRGGLNTEAFF.

This clone was recorded only once. The V gene is TRBV28, the J gene TRBJ2-7; 7 nucleotides align to TRBD1. The trim removed 6 bases at V and 6 bases at J, leaving 5 bases unmatched. The V gene's germline CDR1 is MDHEN and CDR2 SYDVKM. CDR3 size: 12 residues. The CDR3 DNA reads TGTGCCAGCAGCTCGACAGGGATCGAGCAGTACTTC. Residues: CASSSTGIEQYF. The whole variable domain, filled in from reference TRBV28 and TRBJ2-7, reads DVKVTQSSRYLVKRTGEKVFLECVQDMDHENMFWYRQDPGLGLRLIYFSYDVKMKEKGDIPEGYSVSREKKERFSLILESASTNQTSMYLCASSSTGIEQYFGPGTRLTVT.

The chain employs TRBV19 and TRBJ1-4; a weak D match, TRBD1 (5 bases). V was pared by 3 bases and J by 3 bases, with 8 bases between. CDR3 length: 14 residues. CDR1 and CDR2 (germline): LNHDA, SQIVND (reference sequence). The chain's CDR3 is CASSMGQSNEKLFF. For the CDR3, the DNA is TGTGCCAGTAGTATGGGGCAGTCTAATGAAAAACTGTTTTTT.

This clone has more than one count but fewer than ten. The gene calls are TRBV27 and TRBJ2-7, with TRBD1 identical over 11 bases. The germline V gene has CDR1 MNHEY and CDR2 SMNVEV (reference sequence). With 4 bases clipped from V and 3 bases from J, the junction kept 8 bases outside the gene matches. The CDR3 has 16 amino acids. For the CDR3, the DNA is TGTGCCAGCAGTTCAAGGACAGGGGGCCTCTACTACGAGCAGTACTTC. Encoded protein: CASSSRTGGLYYEQYF.

The chain links TRBV16 to TRBJ2-7; possibly TRBD2 for D (5 bases). Germline V gene sequence: CDR1 KGHSY, CDR2 FQNENV. The CDR3 has 16 residues. V gave up 0 bases and J gave up 0 bases, with 12 bases separating them. The CDR3 sequence: CASSQSRLLSSYEQYF. CDR3 in DNA: TGTGCCAGCAGCCAATCGAGACTACTGAGCTCCTACGAGCAGTACTTC.